This TCR beta chain was found in a study of T cell responses to AZD1222 COVID-19 vaccine. Overall study results and limits: Increased Spike-specific TCR breadth and depth were observed after two AZD1222 doses.

Concerning this clone itself: No antigen is known for it.

Data came from immunoSEQ multiplex PCR; TCRdb stores just in-frame clones and leaves some out. Of 70,000 to 100,000 clones detected, more than 85% appear once; the ten largest clones hold less than 4%. The CDR3 consists of 13 residues. J was trimmed by 10 bases and V by 2 bases; bases with no gene match: 6. CDR1 KGHSH and CDR2 LQKENI come from the germline V gene. This TCR derives from an adult who received the AZD1222 COVID-19 vaccine. This chain links TRBV18 with TRBJ1-1, with 8 nucleotides matching TRBD1. The starting material was peripheral blood, obtained 28 days after the second AZD1222 dose. In DNA, the CDR3 is TGTGCCAGCTCACCAATCCAGGGGGCCGGAGCTTTCTTT. The encoded protein is CASSPIQGAGAFF.